The present TCR beta chain was sequenced within a study of cytomegalovirus exposure and HLA in healthy donors. Study-wide results and limits: When analyzed later, the rates of TCR association showed variation by HLA locus, with DRB1 the most and HLA-C the fewest. Information on immune exposure was restricted to one variable (CMV serostatus). HLA alleles showed associations with 15,000 to 20,000 TCR beta sequences in a later analysis, at a 0.05 false discovery rate.

The CDR3 has 16 residues. Germline CDR1 reads SGHTA; CDR2 reads FQGNSA. The J segment lost 5 bases and the V segment lost 4 bases, leaving 10 bases of the junction unmatched. Points on this clone: Its specificity is not known.

Primers for the PCR totalled 60 Vbeta and 13 Jbeta. The method was immunoSEQ multiplex PCR; TCRdb's version includes in-frame clones alone and lacks a portion of them. The sample lists fewer than 250,000 clones, around 86% occurring once. This sequence joins TRBV7-2 and TRBJ1-4, with 7 bases that match TRBD1. The TCR originated in a woman in her forties or fifties in good health and CMV-seropositive. Sequencing input: PBMCs. CDR3 in amino acids: CASSWRGGRGNEKLFF. In nucleotides, the CDR3 is TGTGCCAGCAGCTGGAGGGGCGGCAGGGGGAATGAAAAACTGTTTTTT.